This TCR beta chain was sequenced in a study of blood T cells in healthy people across ages (dated by TCRdb to about 2015). Turning to the overall study: In model experiments, template switching captured about one uniquely barcoded TCR beta cDNA molecule for every two T cells. To track age-related changes in TCR beta repertoire diversity, the study relied on deep sequencing normalized with unique cDNA molecular identifiers. The donors were divided into four age groups: young (average around 17 years), middle-aged (around 37), aged (about 56) and long-lived (roughly 82). To avoid experimental bias, donors of different ages were randomly spread across the sequencing lanes. The study analyzed two additional independent replicas of 1 million unique cDNA reads from the same blood draw for two donors, one aged 18 to 30 and one aged 80 or older. Findings and caveats that apply to the study as a whole: Estimates of total diversity from one million sequenced T cells were regarded as lower bounds and underestimates. A strong correlation was found between observed TCR beta diversity and the percentage of naive T cells measured by flow cytometry. Observed TCR beta diversity per million T cells fell roughly linearly with age, and a significant reduction was already apparent by age around 40. Because profiling used bulk unsorted PBMCs, naive and antigen-experienced compartments could not be compared conclusively. The CMV infection status of donors was not known, potentially confounding age-related changes in expanded clonotypes. Compared with the aged group, more naive CD4+ T cells, fewer expanded clones and increased TCR diversity were shown by the long-lived group, suggesting age selection.

Donors were a few dozen systemically healthy Caucasian individuals from Russia aged roughly 6 to 95 years. About 9.8 milliliters of peripheral blood were drawn from each donor into EDTA-treated Vacutainer tubes. Ficoll-Paque density-gradient centrifugation was used to isolate PBMCs, with at least 6.5 million per sample. Trizol reagent was used to extract total RNA from the PBMCs, yielding at least 5.5 micrograms per sample. The percentages of naive CD45RAhigh/CD27high T cells were determined by flow cytometry on a PBMC aliquot from every donor. The protocol used for the library was 5' RACE. Sequencing was performed on an Illumina HiSeq 2500. A second roughly 7 to 12 cycle PCR used a sample-barcoded 5' primer and a J-beta primer mix. A unique molecular identifier was introduced onto each TCR beta cDNA molecule by a template-switch 5' adaptor carrying 12 random nucleotides. At least 2.5 million CDR3-containing paired-end reads were obtained from each sample. First-strand cDNA synthesis was performed from all RNA using the Mint cDNA synthesis kit, with priming by a TRBC-specific oligonucleotide. Following uracil-DNA glycosylase treatment, all cDNA underwent a first 18-cycle PCR with the universal primers M1SS and BC2_uni_R. As for the original processing: For normalization, 1 million high-quality reads, each with a distinct molecular identifier, were randomly selected from each sample. Instead of being binned into consensus sequences, reads that shared molecular identifiers were thrown out. MiTCR, run with a Q25 quality threshold and the strictest error-elimination algorithm, handled CDR3 identification, clonotype clustering and error correction. A nonparametric unseen species model with Euler transformation was used to estimate lower-bound total TCR beta diversity. TCRdb applied fastp at Q25 and MiXCR to the public reads, then kept only in-frame beta chains. Every entry covers one CDR3 protein and lists the most common genes and DNA from its rows. The V and J calls shown here were made by TCRdb, not taken from the authors' results. Recorded for this sample are hundreds of thousands of distinct CDR3 sequences; under 45% of them occurred a single time. Nearly 20% of the sample rests with the top ten.

This clonotype was seen a handful of times. The antigen it binds to is not known. No much larger clonotype is one base removed from it; base qualities were not supplied. From the cysteine up to the phenylalanine, the CDR3 has a length of 19 residues. Only the CDR3 portion is preserved as DNA: 57 bases, with reading frame beginning at the first base. V lost 2 bases and J lost 2 bases, and the count of bases not matched to a germline gene is 15. The germline V gene encodes CDR1 DFQATT and CDR2 SNEGSKA (reference sequence). The rearrangement joined TRBV20-1 to TRBJ2-3, with 11 bases in between that match TRBD2. The sample taken for sequencing was blood. This sequence was found in a man in his 60s in good health. The CDR3 in this case is CSARTTSGGKQTYTDTQYF. The DNA reads as follows: TGCAGTGCTAGAACTACTAGCGGGGGAAAACAAACGTACACAGATACGCAGTATTTT.